This TCR beta chain was identified in a study of blood T cell repertoires in COVID-19 (dated by TCRdb to the early 2020s). In the study overall: Samples from collaborators originated in the United States, Italy and Spain and spanned both the acute and convalescent phases of COVID-19. Sample metadata almost always included a de-identified subject ID, COVID-19 status, age in years and sex. Samples were obtained from the ongoing ImmuneRACE study (first 160 participants) and from 1,254 subjects provided by 6 global collaborators. The repertoires were released in a freely available public database meant as a resource for research on the immune response to SARS-CoV-2. The dataset comprised deeply sampled blood TCRbeta repertoires from subjects exposed to, actively infected with, or recovered from COVID-19. The prospective study material was composed of cDNA or gDNA derived from T cells, B-cell-depleted T cells, or PBMCs. Where available, HLA class I and class II types were taken from metadata supplied by the sample provider and were not determined by assay-based typing.

The paper as a whole reports these results and caveats: Clinical and demographic metadata were provided uncurated, with the amount varying by source and participant.

In Seattle, one collaborating source enrolled patients while the infection was active and tracked those patients longitudinally over the course of disease. Each collaborating institution followed its own protocols to collect whole blood in K2EDTA tubes. For TCRbeta analysis, collaborators shipped samples as frozen whole blood, isolated PBMCs, or DNA extracted from either of those sample types. A remark on this clone: Its binding antigen is unknown. No per-base quality is available; no much larger clone lies one base away.

Cut back by 1 base and 1 base, the V and J ends lie 15 bases apart. The germline V gene sets CDR1 to LGHNA and CDR2 to YNFKEQ. Measured from the cysteine to the phenylalanine, the CDR3 is 17 residues long. Of the read, only the CDR3 DNA is kept; its 51 bases are in frame from base 1. The immunoSEQ Assay, a bias-controlled multiplex PCR, was used to amplify TCRbeta CDR3 regions from genomic DNA. The original pipeline was this. The number of nucleated cells in each sample was estimated from the amplification of reference gene primers within the assay. Sequence reads were collapsed and filtered to measure the absolute abundance of every unique TCRbeta CDR3 rearrangement. For each sample, productive Simpson clonality was calculated by taking the square root of Simpson's diversity index across productive rearrangements. In its TCRdb copy, this immuneACCESS table keeps in-frame sequences only and misses some clones. Where compared with another copy, unresolved V genes explain less than half of these, and the others have no known cause. V and J calls and clone size come straight from that table; D and trimming were deduced from the DNA. This sample has under 300,000 clones in its table, and about 86% of those were observed once. In total, the top ten clones hold 13% of the sample.

The receptor's source is a woman between 65 and 79 years old with COVID-19, enrolled during active disease. This chain is built from TRBV4-2 and TRBJ2-3; the D gene remains uncertain. The sample consisted of peripheral blood. The CDR3 corresponds to CASSQGSLPSGTDTQYF. The nucleotide sequence reads TGTGCCAGCAGCCAAGGGTCCCTTCCAAGCGGCACAGATACGCAGTATTTT.